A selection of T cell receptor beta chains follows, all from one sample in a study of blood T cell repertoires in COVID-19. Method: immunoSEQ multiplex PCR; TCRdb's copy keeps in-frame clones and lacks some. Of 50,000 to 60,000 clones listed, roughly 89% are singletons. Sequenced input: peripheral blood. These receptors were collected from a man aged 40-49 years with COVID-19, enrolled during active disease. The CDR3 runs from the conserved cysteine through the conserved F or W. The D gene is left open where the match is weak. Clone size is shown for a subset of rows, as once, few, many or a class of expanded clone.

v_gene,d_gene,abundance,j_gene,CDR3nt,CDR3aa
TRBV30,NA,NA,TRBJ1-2,TGTGCCTGGAGTGTAAACGGGGTTTCCTATGGCTACACCTTC,CAWSVNGVSYGYTF
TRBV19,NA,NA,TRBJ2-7,TGTGCCAGTAGTAGCGCTTTAGCAGTAGGCTACGAGCAGTACTTC,CASSSALAVGYEQYF
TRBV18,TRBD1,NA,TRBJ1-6,TGTGCCAGCTCACCAGGACAGGGGGTGTATAATTCACCCCTCCACTTT,CASSPGQGVYNSPLHF
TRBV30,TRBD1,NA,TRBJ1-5,TGTGCCTGGAGCGGGACAGGGGGCTCAGGCAATCAGCCCCAGCATTTT,CAWSGTGGSGNQPQHF
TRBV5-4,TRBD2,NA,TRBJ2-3,TGTGCCAGCAGCTTAGCGGGGGGGGGCACAGATACGCAGTATTTT,CASSLAGGGTDTQYF
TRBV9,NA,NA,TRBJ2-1,TGTGCCAGCAGCGTAGGTCAGGGTTCCTACAATGAGCAGTTCTTC,CASSVGQGSYNEQFF
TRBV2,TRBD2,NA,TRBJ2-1,TGTGCCAGCAGTGATATCGGACTAGCGGGGGGTAGTGAGCAGTTCTTC,CASSDIGLAGGSEQFF
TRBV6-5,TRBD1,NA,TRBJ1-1,TGTGCCAGCAGCGGGACAGGGACTGAAGCTTTCTTT,CASSGTGTEAFF
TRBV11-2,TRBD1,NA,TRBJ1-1,TGTGCCAGCAGCTCGGGACAGGGGAACACTGAAGCTTTCTTT,CASSSGQGNTEAFF
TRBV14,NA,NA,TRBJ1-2,TGTGCCAGCAGCCGGGAGGGTCGGTATGGCTACACCTTC,CASSREGRYGYTF
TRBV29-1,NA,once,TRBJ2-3,TGCAGCGTTGAAGACCCCGTAGCGCCGGATACGCAGTATTTT,CSVEDPVAPDTQYF
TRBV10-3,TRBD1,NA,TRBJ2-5,TGTGCCATCAGGCCCGGACCGGGACAGGGTATTTCGGAGACCCAGTACTTC,CAIRPGPGQGISETQYF
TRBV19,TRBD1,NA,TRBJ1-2,TGTGCCAGTAGTATAGACCCACAGGGGGGATACGGCTACACCTTC,CASSIDPQGGYGYTF
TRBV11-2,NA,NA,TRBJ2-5,TGTGCCAGCAGCTTAGGACCCCCTCAATTGCCGCGGGGGACCCAGTACTTC,CASSLGPPQLPRGTQYF
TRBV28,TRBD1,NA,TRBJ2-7,TGTGCCAGCAGTAGCACGGGACAGGACCATTCCTACGAGCAGTACTTC,CASSSTGQDHSYEQYF
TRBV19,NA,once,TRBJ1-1,TGTGCCAGTAGTATTCTGACGGGTGGGACTGAAGCTTTCTTT,CASSILTGGTEAFF
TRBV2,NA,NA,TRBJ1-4,TGTGCCAGCAGTGTTTCGACAGCCCGGAATGAAAAACTGTTTTTT,CASSVSTARNEKLFF
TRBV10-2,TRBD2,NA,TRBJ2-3,TGCGCCAGCAGAGGGACTAGCGGGGGGGCCTCCACGCAGTATTTT,CASRGTSGGASTQYF
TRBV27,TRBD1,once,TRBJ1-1,TGTGCCAGCAGTTTATTGGCAGGGGGTGGCACTGAAGCTTTCTTT,CASSLLAGGGTEAFF
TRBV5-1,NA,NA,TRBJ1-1,TGCGCCAGCAGCTTGAGCCGGAACACTGAAGCTTTCTTT,CASSLSRNTEAFF
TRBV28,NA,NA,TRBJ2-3,TGTGCCAGCAGGACCTTGGGCGATACGCAGTATTTT,CASRTLGDTQYF
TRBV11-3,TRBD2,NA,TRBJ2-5,TGTGCCAGCAGTTCCGGGACTAGCAGTCAAGAGACCCAGTACTTC,CASSSGTSSQETQYF
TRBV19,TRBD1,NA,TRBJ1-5,TGTGCCAGTAGTCCCTGGACAGGGGGTAGCAATCAGCCCCAGCATTTT,CASSPWTGGSNQPQHF
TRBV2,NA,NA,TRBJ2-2,TGTGCCAGCAGCAACAGGGTCGCGAACACCGGGGAGCTGTTTTTT,CASSNRVANTGELFF